This T cell receptor (beta chain) came from a study of sequential checkpoint blockade in melanoma. In the study overall: Randomization was 1:1 between first-line nivolumab→ipilimumab and ipilimumab→nivolumab. Matched biopsies came pretreatment and at week 13 for around 24 patients.

In germline, CDR1 is LNHDA, CDR2 SQIVND (reference sequence). CDR3 length equals 16 residues. V was shortened by 4 bases and J by 5 bases, with 18 bases between the two germline ends. Profiling relied on immunoSEQ multiplex PCR, and the TCRdb table lists in-frame clones only, not all of them. The data contain about 2,500 clones, around 20% of them singletons. Study-level findings and limits: Patients with week-13 increases in T-cell fraction and clonality benefited about 30 times more often.

Noted treatment: randomized to nivolumab then ipilimumab (arm A) or the reverse (arm B). None of the patients previously received DNA-damaging chemotherapy. A note on this clone: Antigen: not known.

This TCR was recovered from a human donor with melanoma. The sample in question was tumor tissue (inferred from file names), obtained from a patient given nivolumab and ipilimumab in sequence. The chain combines TRBV19 with TRBJ1-5, with TRBD1 as a possible D gene (6 bases). CDR3 sequence reads: CASSKRGGDGDQPQHF. CDR3 in DNA: TGTGCCAGTAGTAAGAGGGGGGGCGACGGGGATCAGCCCCAGCATTTT. The whole variable domain, remainder taken from reference TRBV19 and TRBJ1-5, is DGGITQSPKYLFRKEGQNVTLSCEQNLNHDAMYWYRQDPGQGLRLIYYSQIVNDFQKGDIAEGYSVSREKKESFPLTVTSAQKNPTAFYLCASSKRGGDGDQPQHFGDGTRLSIL.